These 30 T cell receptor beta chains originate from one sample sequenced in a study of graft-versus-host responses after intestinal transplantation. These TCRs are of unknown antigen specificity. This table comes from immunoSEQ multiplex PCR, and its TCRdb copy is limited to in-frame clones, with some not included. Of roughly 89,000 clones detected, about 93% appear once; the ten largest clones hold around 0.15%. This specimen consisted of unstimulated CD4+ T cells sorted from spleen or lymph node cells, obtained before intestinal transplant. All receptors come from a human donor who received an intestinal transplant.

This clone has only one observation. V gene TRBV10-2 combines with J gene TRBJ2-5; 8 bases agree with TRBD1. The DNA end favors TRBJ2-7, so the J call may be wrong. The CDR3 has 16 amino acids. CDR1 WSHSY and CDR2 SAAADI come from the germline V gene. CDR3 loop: CASSQAPGQGKIEQYF. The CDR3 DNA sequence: TGCGCCAGCAGCCAAGCTCCCGGACAGGGTAAGATCGAGCAGTACTTC.

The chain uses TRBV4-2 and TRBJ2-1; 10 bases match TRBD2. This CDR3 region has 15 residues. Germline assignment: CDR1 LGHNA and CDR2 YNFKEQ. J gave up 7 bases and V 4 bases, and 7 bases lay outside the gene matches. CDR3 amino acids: CASSPSGGRQNEQFF. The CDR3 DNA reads TGTGCCAGCAGCCCTAGCGGGGGCCGCCAGAATGAGCAGTTCTTC.

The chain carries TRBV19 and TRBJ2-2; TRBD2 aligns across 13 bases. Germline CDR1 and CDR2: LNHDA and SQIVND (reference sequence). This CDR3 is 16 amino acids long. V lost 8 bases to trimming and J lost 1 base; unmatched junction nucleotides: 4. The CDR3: CASLGLAGMNTGELFF. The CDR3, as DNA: TGTGCCAGTCTGGGACTAGCGGGGATGAACACCGGGGAGCTGTTTTTT.

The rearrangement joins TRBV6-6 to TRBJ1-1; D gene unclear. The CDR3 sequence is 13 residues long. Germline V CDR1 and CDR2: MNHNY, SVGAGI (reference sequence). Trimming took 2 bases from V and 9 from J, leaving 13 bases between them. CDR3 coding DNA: TGTGCCAGCAGTTACAGTGAGGGTAAAAAAGCTTTCTTT. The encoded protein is CASSYSEGKKAFF.

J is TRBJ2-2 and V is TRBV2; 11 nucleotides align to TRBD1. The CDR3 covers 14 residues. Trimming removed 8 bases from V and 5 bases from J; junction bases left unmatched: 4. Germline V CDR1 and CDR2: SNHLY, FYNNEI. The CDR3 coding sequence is TGTGCCAGCCGCCGGGACAGGGGGACCGGGGAGCTGTTTTTT. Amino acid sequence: CASRRDRGTGELFF.

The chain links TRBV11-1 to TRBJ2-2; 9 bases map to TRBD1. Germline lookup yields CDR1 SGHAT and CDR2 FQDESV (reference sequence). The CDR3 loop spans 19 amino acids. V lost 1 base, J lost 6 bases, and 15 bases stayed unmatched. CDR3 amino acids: CASSLGPPGTGYFAGELFF. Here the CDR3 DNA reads TGTGCCAGCAGCTTAGGCCCCCCCGGGACAGGGTATTTCGCCGGGGAGCTGTTTTTT.

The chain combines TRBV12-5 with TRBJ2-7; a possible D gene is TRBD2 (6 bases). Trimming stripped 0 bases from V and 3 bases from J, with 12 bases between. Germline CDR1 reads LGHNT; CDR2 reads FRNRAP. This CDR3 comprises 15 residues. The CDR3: CASGLVHGRLYEQYF. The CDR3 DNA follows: TGTGCTAGTGGTTTGGTCCACGGGAGACTCTACGAGCAGTACTTC.

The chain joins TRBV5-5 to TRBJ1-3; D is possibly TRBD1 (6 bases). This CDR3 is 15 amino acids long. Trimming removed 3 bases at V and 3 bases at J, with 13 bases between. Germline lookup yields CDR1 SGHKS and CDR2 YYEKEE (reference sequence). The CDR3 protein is CASSWDRDIGNTIYF. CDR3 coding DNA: TGTGCCAGCAGCTGGGACCGGGACATTGGAAACACCATATATTTT. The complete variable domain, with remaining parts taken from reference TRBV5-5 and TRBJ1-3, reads DAGVTQSPTHLIKTRGQQVTLRCSPISGHKSVSWYQQVLGQGPQFIFQYYEKEERGRGNFPDRFSARQFPNYSSELNVNALLLGDSALYLCASSWDRDIGNTIYFGEGSWLTVV.

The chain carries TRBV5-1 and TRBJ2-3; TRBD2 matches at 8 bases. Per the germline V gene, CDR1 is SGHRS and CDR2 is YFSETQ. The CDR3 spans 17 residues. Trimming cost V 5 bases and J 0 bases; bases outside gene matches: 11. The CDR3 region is CASRRHPGGDSTDTQYF. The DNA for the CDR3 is TGCGCCAGCAGACGACACCCCGGGGGGGATAGCACAGATACGCAGTATTTT. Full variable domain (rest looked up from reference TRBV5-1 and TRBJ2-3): KAGVTQTPRYLIKTRGQQVTLSCSPISGHRSVSWYQQTPGQGLQFLFEYFSETQRNKGNFPGRFSGRQFSNSRSEMNVSTLELGDSALYLCASRRHPGGDSTDTQYFGPGTRLTVL.

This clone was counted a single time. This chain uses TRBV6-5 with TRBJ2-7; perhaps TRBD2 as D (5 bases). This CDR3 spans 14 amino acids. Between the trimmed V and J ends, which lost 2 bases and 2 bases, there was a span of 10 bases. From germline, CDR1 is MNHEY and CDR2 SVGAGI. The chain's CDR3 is CASSYDPGTYEQYF. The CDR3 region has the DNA TGTGCCAGCAGTTACGACCCGGGAACCTACGAGCAGTACTTC.

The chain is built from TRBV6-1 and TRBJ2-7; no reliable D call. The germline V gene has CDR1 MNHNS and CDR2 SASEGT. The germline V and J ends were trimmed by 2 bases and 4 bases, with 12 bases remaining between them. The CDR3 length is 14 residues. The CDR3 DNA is TGTGCCAGCAGTGAATTGAGGTTTTCTTACGAGCAGTACTTC. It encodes CASSELRFSYEQYF.

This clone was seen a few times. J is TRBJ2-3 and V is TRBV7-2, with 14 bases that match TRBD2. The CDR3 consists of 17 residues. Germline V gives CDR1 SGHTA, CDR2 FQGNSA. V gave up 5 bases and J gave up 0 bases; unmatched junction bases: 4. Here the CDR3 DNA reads TGTGCCAGCAGCCGGACTAGCGGGGGGCCTAGCACAGATACGCAGTATTTT. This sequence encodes CASSRTSGGPSTDTQYF.

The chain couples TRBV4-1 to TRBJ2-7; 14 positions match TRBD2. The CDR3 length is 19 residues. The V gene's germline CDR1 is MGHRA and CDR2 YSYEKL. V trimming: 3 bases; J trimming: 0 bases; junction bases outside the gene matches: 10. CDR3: CASSHPPGLAGESSYEQYF. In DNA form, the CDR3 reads TGCGCCAGCAGCCACCCCCCGGGACTAGCGGGGGAGAGCTCCTACGAGCAGTACTTC.

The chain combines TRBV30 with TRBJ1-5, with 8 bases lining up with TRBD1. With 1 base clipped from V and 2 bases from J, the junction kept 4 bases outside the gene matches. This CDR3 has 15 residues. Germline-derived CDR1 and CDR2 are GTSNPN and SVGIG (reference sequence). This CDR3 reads CAWSGGQGGNQPQHF. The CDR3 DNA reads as TGTGCCTGGAGTGGCGGACAGGGCGGCAATCAGCCCCAGCATTTT.

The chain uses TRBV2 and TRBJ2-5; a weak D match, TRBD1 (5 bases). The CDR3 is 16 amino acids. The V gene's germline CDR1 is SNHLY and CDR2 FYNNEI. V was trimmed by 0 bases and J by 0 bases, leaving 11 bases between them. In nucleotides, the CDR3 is TGTGCCAGCAGTGAAGCCATAACAGGCTACCAAGAGACCCAGTACTTC. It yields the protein CASSEAITGYQETQYF.

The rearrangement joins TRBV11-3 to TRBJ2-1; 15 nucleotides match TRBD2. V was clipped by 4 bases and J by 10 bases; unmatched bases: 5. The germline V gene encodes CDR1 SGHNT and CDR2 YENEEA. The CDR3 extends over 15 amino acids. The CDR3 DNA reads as TGTGCCAGCAGCTGGGGACTAGCGGGGGGCCAGGAGCAGTTCTTC. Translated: CASSWGLAGGQEQFF.

Here the CDR3 DNA reads TGTGCCAGCAGCCCGGGTTACAATGAGCAGTTCTTC. Translation gives CASSPGYNEQFF. The chain joins TRBV7-8 to TRBJ2-1; unclear D gene. The germline V gene encodes CDR1 SGHVS and CDR2 FQNEAQ. Trimming stripped 5 bases from V and 4 bases from J, with 6 bases between. The CDR3 contains 12 residues. The whole variable domain, filled in from reference TRBV7-8 and TRBJ2-1, reads GAGVSQSPRYKVAKRGQDVALRCDPISGHVSLFWYQQALGQGPEFLTYFQNEAQLDKSGLPSDRFFAERPEGSVSTLKIQRTQQEDSAVYLCASSPGYNEQFFGPGTRLTVL.

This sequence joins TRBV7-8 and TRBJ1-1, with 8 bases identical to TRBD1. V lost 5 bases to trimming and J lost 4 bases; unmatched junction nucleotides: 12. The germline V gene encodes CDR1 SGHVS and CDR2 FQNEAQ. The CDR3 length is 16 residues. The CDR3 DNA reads TGTGCCAGCAGCATCTGGACAGGGAGAGGGGGCACTGAAGCTTTCTTT. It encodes CASSIWTGRGGTEAFF.

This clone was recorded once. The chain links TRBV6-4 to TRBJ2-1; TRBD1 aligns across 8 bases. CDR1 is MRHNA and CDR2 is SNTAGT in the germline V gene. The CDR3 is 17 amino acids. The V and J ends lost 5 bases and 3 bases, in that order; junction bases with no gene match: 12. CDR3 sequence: CASSHKLTGGNYNEQFF. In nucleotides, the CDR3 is TGTGCCAGCAGTCATAAGCTTACAGGGGGAAACTACAATGAGCAGTTCTTC.

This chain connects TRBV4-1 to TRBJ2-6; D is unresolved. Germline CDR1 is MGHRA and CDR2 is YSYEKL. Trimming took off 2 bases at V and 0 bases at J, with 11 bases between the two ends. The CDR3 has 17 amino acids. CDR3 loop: CASSQHTSFSGANVLTF. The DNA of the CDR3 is TGCGCCAGCAGCCAACACACGTCGTTCTCTGGGGCCAACGTCCTGACTTTC.

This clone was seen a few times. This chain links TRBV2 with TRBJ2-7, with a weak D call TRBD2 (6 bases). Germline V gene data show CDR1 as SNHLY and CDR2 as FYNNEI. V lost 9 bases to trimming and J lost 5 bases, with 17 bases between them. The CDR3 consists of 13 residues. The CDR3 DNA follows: TGTGCCAGGGGGGGAATACCTGTCCACGAGCAGTACTTC. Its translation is CARGGIPVHEQYF.

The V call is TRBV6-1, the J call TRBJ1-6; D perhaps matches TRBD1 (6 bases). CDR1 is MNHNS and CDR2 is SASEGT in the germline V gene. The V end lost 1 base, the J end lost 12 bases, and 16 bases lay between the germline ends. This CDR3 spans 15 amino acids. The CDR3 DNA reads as TGTGCCAGCAGTGAAGTCTGGGGGCAGTGGGGACCCCTCCACTTT. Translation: CASSEVWGQWGPLHF.

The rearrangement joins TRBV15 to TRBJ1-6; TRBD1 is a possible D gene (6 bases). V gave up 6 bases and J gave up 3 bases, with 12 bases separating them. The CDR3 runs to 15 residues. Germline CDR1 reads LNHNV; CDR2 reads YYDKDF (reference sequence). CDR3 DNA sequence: TGTGCCACCAGGAGCCGGGACAACTATAATTCACCCCTCCACTTT. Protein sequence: CATRSRDNYNSPLHF.

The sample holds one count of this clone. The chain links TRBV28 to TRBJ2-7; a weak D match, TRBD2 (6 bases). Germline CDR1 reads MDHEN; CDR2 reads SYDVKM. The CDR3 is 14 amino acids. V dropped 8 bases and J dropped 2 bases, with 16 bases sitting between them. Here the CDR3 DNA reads TGTGCCAGCGGACTGGAGGGCCGCACCTACGAGCAGTACTTC. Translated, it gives CASGLEGRTYEQYF.

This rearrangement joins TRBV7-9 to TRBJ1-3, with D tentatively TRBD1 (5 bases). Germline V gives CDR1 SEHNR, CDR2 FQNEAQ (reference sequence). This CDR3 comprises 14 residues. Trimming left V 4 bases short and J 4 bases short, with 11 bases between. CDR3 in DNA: TGTGCCAGCAGCTCTGGGGGGTCGGGAAACACCATATATTTT. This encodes CASSSGGSGNTIYF.

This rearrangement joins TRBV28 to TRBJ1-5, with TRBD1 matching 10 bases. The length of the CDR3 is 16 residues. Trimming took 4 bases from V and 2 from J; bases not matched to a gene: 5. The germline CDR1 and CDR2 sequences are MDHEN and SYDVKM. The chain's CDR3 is CASSSIGTGGNQPQHF. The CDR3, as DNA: TGTGCCAGCAGTTCGATCGGGACAGGGGGCAATCAGCCCCAGCATTTT.

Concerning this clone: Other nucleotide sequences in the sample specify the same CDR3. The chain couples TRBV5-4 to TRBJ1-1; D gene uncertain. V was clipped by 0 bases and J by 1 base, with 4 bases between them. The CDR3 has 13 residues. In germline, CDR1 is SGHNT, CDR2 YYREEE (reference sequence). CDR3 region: CASSLDRNTEAFF. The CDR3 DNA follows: TGTGCCAGCAGCTTGGACAGGAACACTGAAGCTTTCTTT.

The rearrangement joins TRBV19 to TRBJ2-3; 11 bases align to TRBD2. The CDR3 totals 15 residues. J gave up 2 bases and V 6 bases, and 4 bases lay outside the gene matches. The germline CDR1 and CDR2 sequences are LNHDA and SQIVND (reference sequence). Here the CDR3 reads CASRLAGALTDTQYF. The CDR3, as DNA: TGTGCCAGTAGACTAGCGGGGGCTCTCACAGATACGCAGTATTTT.

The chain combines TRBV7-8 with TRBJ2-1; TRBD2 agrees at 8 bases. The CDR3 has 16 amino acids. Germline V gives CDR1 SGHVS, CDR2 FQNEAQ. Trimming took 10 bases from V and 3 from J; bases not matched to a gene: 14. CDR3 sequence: CATRSAGRGVYNEQFF. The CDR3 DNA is TGTGCCACCCGGTCAGCGGGGCGGGGGGTCTACAATGAGCAGTTCTTC.

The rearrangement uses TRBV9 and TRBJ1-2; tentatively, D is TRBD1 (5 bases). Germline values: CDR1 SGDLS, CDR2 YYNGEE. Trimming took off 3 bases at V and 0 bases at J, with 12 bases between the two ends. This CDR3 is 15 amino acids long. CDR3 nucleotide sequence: TGTGCCAGCAGCGCAGGGACTCACGCTAACTATGGCTACACCTTC. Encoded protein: CASSAGTHANYGYTF. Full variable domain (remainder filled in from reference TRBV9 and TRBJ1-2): DSGVTQTPKHLITATGQRVTLRCSPRSGDLSVYWYQQSLDQGLQFLIQYYNGEERAKGNILERFSAQQFPDLHSELNLSSLELGDSALYFCASSAGTHANYGYTFGSGTRLTVV.